This T cell receptor beta chain came from a study of blood T cell repertoires in COVID-19. The wider study: COVID-19 samples collected from the United States, Italy and Spain covered acute and convalescent phases.

V lost 10 bases, J lost 2 bases, and 17 bases lay in between. CDR1 is SNHLY, CDR2 FYNNEI, per germline. The CDR3 consists of 14 residues. In the study's own analysis: Reference gene primer amplification in the assay estimated nucleated cell counts. Sequencing was performed with immunoSEQ multiplex PCR; in TCRdb, only in-frame clones are kept and a portion is missing. V and J calls and clone size are those listed in that table; D and trimming were worked out from the DNA. Among around 100,000 clones, 80% to 95% were seen once, and the ten largest hold about 6.3%. Followed longitudinally, the Seattle patients had been enrolled during active infection.

The chain combines TRBV2 with TRBJ1-2, with D possibly TRBD1 on 5 matching bases. Sequences were obtained from peripheral blood. The sequence derives from a man aged 18 to 30 with COVID-19, enrolled during active disease. The CDR3 loop is CATSSGESNYGYTF. As DNA, the CDR3 is TGTGCCACCTCGTCGGGGGAATCAAACTATGGCTACACCTTC.